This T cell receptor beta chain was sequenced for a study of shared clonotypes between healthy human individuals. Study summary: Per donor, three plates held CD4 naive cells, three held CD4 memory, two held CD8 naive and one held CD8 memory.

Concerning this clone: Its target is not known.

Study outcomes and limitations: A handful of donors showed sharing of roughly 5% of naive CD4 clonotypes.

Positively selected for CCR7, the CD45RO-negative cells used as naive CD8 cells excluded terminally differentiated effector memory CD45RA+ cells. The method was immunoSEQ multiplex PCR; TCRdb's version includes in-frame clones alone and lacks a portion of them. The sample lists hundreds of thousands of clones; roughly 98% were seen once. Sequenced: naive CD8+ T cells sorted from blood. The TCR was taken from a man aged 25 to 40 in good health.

The CDR3 region has the DNA TGTGCCAGCAGCTTATACAGGGTTGAGGCAGAAGCTTTCTTT. As protein: CASSLYRVEAEAFF. V is TRBV11-2 and J is TRBJ1-1; D possibly corresponds to TRBD1 (6 bases). Germline-derived CDR1 and CDR2 are SGHAT and FQNNGV. The CDR3 sequence is 14 residues long. Trimming took 2 bases from V and 8 from J, leaving 15 bases between them.